Presented here are 7 T cell receptor beta chains from one specimen sequenced in a study of shared T cell receptors in the human thymus. Profiling relied on immunoSEQ multiplex PCR, and the TCRdb table lists in-frame clones only, not all of them. The sample has hundreds of thousands of clones; around 87% are singletons. The same data also contributed to another study, on human thymus T cells.

Source material: thymocytes. Every receptor here comes from a boy younger than two with a congenital heart defect.

V gene TRBV29-1 combines with J gene TRBJ2-1, with a tentative D call TRBD2 (6 bases). Germline CDR1 reads SQVTM; CDR2 reads ANQGSEA. The CDR3 is made up of 11 amino acids. The CDR3 sequence: CVLADYNEQFF. The DNA for the CDR3 is TGCGTTTTAGCGGATTACAATGAGCAGTTCTTC.

The rearrangement joins TRBV6-5 to TRBJ2-3; TRBD1 aligns across 7 bases. J was trimmed by 3 bases and V by 2 bases; bases with no gene match: 5. This CDR3 has 15 amino acids. Per germline, CDR1 MNHEY and CDR2 SVGAGI. CDR3 nucleotides: TGTGCCAGCAGTTACAGGGGGCCTGGGACAGATACGCAGTATTTT. It translates to CASSYRGPGTDTQYF.

V usage is TRBV27 and J usage is TRBJ2-7; 11 positions agree with TRBD2. CDR3 size: 16 residues. V lost 5 bases, J lost 4 bases, and 10 bases stayed unmatched. Looked up from germline, CDR1 is MNHEY and CDR2 is SMNVEV (reference sequence). DNA of the CDR3: TGTGCCAGCAGTACGAACCCCGGGACTAGCGGATACGAGCAGTACTTC. Its protein product is CASSTNPGTSGYEQYF.

The chain combines TRBV19 with TRBJ2-1, with D possibly TRBD2 on 6 matching bases. The CDR3 is made up of 16 amino acids. The germline gives CDR1 LNHDA, CDR2 SQIVND (reference sequence). Trimming left V 6 bases short and J 7 bases short, with 22 bases between. The DNA for the CDR3 is TGTGCCAGTAGCGGACCTTCGACGGGAGTTTGGAATGAGCAGTTCTTC. This sequence encodes CASSGPSTGVWNEQFF.

This clone was recorded a few times. The chain employs TRBV11-3 and TRBJ2-4; TRBD1 aligns across 7 bases. Germline CDR1 reads SGHNT; CDR2 reads YENEEA. The V gene end was trimmed by 5 bases and the J gene end by 1 base; junction bases not matched to a gene: 5. This CDR3 has 15 residues. The DNA of the CDR3 is TGTGCCAGCAGCGACTCGGACAGGGCCAAAAACATTCAGTACTTC. Amino acids: CASSDSDRAKNIQYF.

The chain carries TRBV27 and TRBJ1-2, with 9 positions matching TRBD1. This CDR3 is 17 amino acids long. The junction had 13 bases not matched to a gene; V was cut back by 4 bases and J by 4 bases. CDR1 and CDR2 from the germline V gene are MNHEY and SMNVEV (reference sequence). CDR3 sequence: CASSYGQGMGGGYGYTF. CDR3 nucleotides: TGTGCCAGCAGTTACGGACAGGGGATGGGAGGGGGCTATGGCTACACCTTC.

This clone was recorded a few times. The V and J genes are TRBV28 and TRBJ2-7; tentative D call: TRBD1 (5 bases). This CDR3 region has 14 residues. CDR1 and CDR2 (germline): MDHEN, SYDVKM. Trimming removed 6 bases at V and 0 bases at J, with 12 bases between. The CDR3 sequence: CASRPPGRSYEQYF. The CDR3 DNA is TGTGCCAGCAGACCTCCAGGGCGCTCCTACGAGCAGTACTTC.